In its sample, the clone carrying this T cell receptor beta chain was seen many times. Time point here: newly diagnosed GD, antithyroid drugs for less than 3 months. Scientists built the TCR library using RNA that was extracted from PBMCs. Both iRepertoire HTBI primers and Arm-PCR of CDR3 regions were used to build the TCR beta libraries. TCRdb re-called the multiplex PCR reads through MiXCR, storing one row per CDR3 protein. The sample has around 400,000 distinct CDR3 sequences, about a sixth seen once; the top ten hold 22%. These data originate in a study of regulatory T cells in long-lasting Graves disease. Whole-study context: Antithyroid drug intake by newly diagnosed Graves' patients had lasted under 3 months.

Sample: peripheral blood mononuclear cells (PBMCs), taken at new diagnosis, from a patient treated with antithyroid drugs. The receptor was derived from a female donor with Graves disease.

CDR3 nucleotide sequence: TGCGCCAGCAGCCATCTTTCCTTGGGTGAAGGGGGACATGAAGCTTTCTTT. Translated: CASSHLSLGEGGHEAFF. The chain is built from TRBV4-3 and TRBJ1-1, with a tentative D call TRBD1 (6 bases). The CDR3 loop spans 17 amino acids. From germline, CDR1 is LGHNA and CDR2 YSLEER. Trimming shortened V by 3 bases and J by 7 bases, and 24 bases separated the two germline ends.